The T cell receptor beta chain described here comes from a study of shared clonotypes between healthy human individuals. The ends were cut back, 7 bases at V and 6 bases at J, with 13 bases in the middle. The CDR3 consists of 12 residues. Germline CDR1 is ENHRY and CDR2 is SYGVKD. Naive CD8 cells lacked CD45RO, underwent positive selection for CCR7 and left out terminally differentiated effector memory CD45RA+ cells. The assay was immunoSEQ multiplex PCR, and TCRdb's table has in-frame clones only and misses some. The sample yields more than 2 million clones, 85% to 95% seen once. Sequenced: naive CD8+ T cells from PBMCs. This clonotype was obtained from a man between 18 and 35 years old in good health. Some clones in this sample may be carry-over from other donors' samples. The rearrangement links TRBV10-3 to TRBJ2-7; a possible D gene is TRBD2 (6 bases). The CDR3 coding sequence is TGTGCCATCACCCGGGACTCTGGCGAGCAGTACTTC. Protein product: CAITRDSGEQYF.